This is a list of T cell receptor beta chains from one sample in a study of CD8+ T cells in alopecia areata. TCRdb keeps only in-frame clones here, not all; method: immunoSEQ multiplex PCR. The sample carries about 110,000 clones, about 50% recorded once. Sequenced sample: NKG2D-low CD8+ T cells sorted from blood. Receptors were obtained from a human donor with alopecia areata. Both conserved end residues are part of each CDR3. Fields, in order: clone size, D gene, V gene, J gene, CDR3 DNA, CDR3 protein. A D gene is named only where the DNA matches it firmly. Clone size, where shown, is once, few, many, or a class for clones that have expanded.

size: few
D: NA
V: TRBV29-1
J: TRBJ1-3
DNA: TGCAGCGTTGAGGAAGGTCGGGGAGGGCCTGGAAACACCATATATTTT
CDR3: CSVEEGRGGPGNTIYF

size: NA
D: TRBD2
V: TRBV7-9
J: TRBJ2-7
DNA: TGTGCCAGCAGCCGTCCCGGGACTACTCTCGACGAGCAGTACTTC
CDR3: CASSRPGTTLDEQYF

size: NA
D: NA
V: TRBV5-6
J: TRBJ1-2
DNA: TGTGCCAGCAGCTTTAGAGGCTATGGCTACACCTTC
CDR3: CASSFRGYGYTF

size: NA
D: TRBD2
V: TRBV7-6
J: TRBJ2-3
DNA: TGTGCCAGCAGCTTAGCGTTGGCCGGGAGGGCAGATACGCAGTATTTT
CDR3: CASSLALAGRADTQYF

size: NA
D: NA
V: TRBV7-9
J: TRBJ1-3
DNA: TGTGCCAGCAGCGGAGCCGGGGGGTACGGAAACACCATATATTTT
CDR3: CASSGAGGYGNTIYF

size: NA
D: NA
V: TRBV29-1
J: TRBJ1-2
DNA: TGCAGCGTTGAAGATACATTGTCCTATGGCTACACCTTC
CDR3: CSVEDTLSYGYTF

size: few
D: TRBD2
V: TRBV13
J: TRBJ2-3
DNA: TGTGCCAGCAGACTTAGCGGGAGTCTCATAGATACGCAGTATTTT
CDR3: CASRLSGSLIDTQYF

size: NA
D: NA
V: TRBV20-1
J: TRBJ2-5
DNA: TGCAGTGCGAGGACAGCAGAGACCCAGTACTTC
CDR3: CSARTAETQYF

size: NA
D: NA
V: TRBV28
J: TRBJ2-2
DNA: TGTGCCAGCAGTTTGTCAATCTCAGGGGAGCTGTTTTTT
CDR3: CASSLSISGELFF

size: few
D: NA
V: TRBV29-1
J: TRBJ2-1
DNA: TGCAGCGTTGAGAGACAGGACAATGAGCAGTTCTTC
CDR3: CSVERQDNEQFF

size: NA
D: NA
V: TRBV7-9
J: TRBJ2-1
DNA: TGTGCCAGCAGCTCACCGGGACTGATGGCCAAGTGGGAGCAGTTCTTC
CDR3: CASSSPGLMAKWEQFF

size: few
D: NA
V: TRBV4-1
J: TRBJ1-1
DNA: TGCGCCAGCAGCCAAGAGTTGGGAACTGAAGCTTTCTTT
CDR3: CASSQELGTEAFF

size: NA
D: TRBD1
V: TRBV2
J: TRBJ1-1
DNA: TGTGCCAGGATAAGGACAGGGTTGGGTACTGAAGCTTTCTTT
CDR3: CARIRTGLGTEAFF

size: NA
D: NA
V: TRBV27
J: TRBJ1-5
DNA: TGTGCCAGCAGTTTAGGGAATCAGCCCCAGCATTTT
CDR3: CASSLGNQPQHF

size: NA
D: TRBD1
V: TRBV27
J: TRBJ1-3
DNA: TGTGCCAGCGGTTCCCTCGACAGGGAAGGACCCGCAAACACCATATATTTT
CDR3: CASGSLDREGPANTIYF

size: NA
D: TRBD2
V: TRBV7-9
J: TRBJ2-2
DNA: TGTGCCAGCAGCCCCCCCGGGAGGAGCTACACCGGGGAGCTGTTTTTT
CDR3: CASSPPGRSYTGELFF

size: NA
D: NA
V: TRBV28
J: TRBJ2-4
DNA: TGTGCCAGCAGTTTGACCGGGACGAGCTTCATGGACTTC
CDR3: CASSLTGTSFMDF

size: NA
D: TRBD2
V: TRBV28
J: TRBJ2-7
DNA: TGTACGAGCGGGAGGTCCTACGAGCAGTACTTC
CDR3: CTSGRSYEQYF

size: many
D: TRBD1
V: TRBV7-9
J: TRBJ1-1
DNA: TGTGCCAGCAGCATACAGGGGTCGATCACTGAAGCTTTCTTT
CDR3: CASSIQGSITEAFF

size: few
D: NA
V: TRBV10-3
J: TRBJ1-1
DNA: TGTGCCATCAGTGATGACGGGACGAACACTGAAGCTTTCTTT
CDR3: CAISDDGTNTEAFF

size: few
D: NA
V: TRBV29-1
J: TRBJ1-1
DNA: TGCAGCGCCGGACGTAAGAACACTGAAGCTTTCTTT
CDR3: CSAGRKNTEAFF

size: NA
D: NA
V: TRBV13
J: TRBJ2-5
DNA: TGTGCCAGCAGCCTTAGTTCAGGGCTCCAAGAGACCCAGTACTTC
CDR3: CASSLSSGLQETQYF

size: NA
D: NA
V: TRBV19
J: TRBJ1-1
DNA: TGTGCCAGTAGTATCGGGGGACGGAACACTGAAGCTTTCTTT
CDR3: CASSIGGRNTEAFF

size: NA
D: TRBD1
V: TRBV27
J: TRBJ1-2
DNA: TGTGCCAGCAGACTGACAGGGGGAGGCTATGGCTACACCTTC
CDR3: CASRLTGGGYGYTF

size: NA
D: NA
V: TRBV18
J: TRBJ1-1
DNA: TGTGCCAGCTCCCCAGGGACGGATGAAGCTTTCTTT
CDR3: CASSPGTDEAFF

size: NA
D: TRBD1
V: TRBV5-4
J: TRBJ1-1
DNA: TGTGCCAGCAGCGGGGTGACAGGGGGTGAAGCTTTCTTT
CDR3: CASSGVTGGEAFF

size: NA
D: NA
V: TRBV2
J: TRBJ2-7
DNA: TGTGCCAGCAGTCAGGGGGGCGAGCAGTACTTC
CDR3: CASSQGGEQYF

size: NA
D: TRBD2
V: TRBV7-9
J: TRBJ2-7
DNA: TGTGCCAGCAGCCGCGGGATAGCGGGAGAGGGAATCTACGAGCAGTACTTC
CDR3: CASSRGIAGEGIYEQYF

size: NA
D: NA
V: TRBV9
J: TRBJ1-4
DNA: TGTGCCAGCAGCGTAAATCGCGGGGAAAAACTGTTTTTT
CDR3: CASSVNRGEKLFF

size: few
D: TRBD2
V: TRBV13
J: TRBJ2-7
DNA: TGTGCCAGCGCATCGGGGCGGGGGACCTACGAGCAGTACTTC
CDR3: CASASGRGTYEQYF

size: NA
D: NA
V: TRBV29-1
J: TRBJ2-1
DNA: TGCAGCGTTGAATTGGGACGGCTAGCTGACAATGAGCAGTTCTTC
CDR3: CSVELGRLADNEQFF

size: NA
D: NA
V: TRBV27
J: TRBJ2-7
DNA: TGTGCCAGCAGTTTATCGATGGGTGGCTCCTACGAGCAGTACTTC
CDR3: CASSLSMGGSYEQYF

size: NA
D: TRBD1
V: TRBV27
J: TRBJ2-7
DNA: TGTGCCAGCAGTTTATCAGGGGTTACGGGACAGGGCCTCTACGAGCAGTACTTC
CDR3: CASSLSGVTGQGLYEQYF

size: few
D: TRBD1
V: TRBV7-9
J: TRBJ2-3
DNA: TGTGCCAGCAGCTTAGAAGGGGGCCGAAGCACAGATACGCAGTATTTT
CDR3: CASSLEGGRSTDTQYF

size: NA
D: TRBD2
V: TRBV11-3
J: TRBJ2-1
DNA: TGTGCCAGCAGCTTAGGGCGCGGGAGTCTCGATGAGCAGTTCTTC
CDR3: CASSLGRGSLDEQFF

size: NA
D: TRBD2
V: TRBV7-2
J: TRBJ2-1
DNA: TGTGCCAGCAGCCCCCCGACTAGCGGCCTTGGAAATGAGCAGTTCTTC
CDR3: CASSPPTSGLGNEQFF

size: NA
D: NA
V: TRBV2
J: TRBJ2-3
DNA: TGTGCCAGCAGCGATGCCCAGGGCACAGATACGCAGTATTTT
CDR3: CASSDAQGTDTQYF

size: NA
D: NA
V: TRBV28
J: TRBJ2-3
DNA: TGTGCCAGCAGTCCCCCCGGACAGACTAGCACAGATACGCAGTATTTT
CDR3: CASSPPGQTSTDTQYF

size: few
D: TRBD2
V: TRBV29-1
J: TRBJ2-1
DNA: TGCAGCGTTGAATTGGCTAGCGGGACCGTATACAATGAGCAGTTCTTC
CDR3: CSVELASGTVYNEQFF

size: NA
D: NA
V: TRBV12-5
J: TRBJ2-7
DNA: TGTGCTAGTGCGGTGACCCCGGACAATCCAGCCTACGAGCAGTACTTC
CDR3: CASAVTPDNPAYEQYF

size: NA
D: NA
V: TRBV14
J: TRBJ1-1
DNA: TGTGCCAGCAGCCATCCGGGGAACACTGAAGCTTTCTTT
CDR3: CASSHPGNTEAFF

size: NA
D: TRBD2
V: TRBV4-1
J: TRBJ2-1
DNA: TGCGCCAGCAGCCAATTGGAGCGGGAGTACAACAATGAGCAGTTCTTC
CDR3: CASSQLEREYNNEQFF

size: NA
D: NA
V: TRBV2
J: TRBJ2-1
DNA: TGTGCCAGCCAAGGACGTTACAATGAGCAGTTCTTC
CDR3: CASQGRYNEQFF

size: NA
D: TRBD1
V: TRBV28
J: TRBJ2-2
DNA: TGTGCCAGCAGTCTAGCAGGGACAGGGGTCGGAGGCGGGGAGCTGTTTTTT
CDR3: CASSLAGTGVGGGELFF

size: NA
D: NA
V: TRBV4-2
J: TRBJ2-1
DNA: TGTGCCAGCGCAGGGGGGTATGAGCAGTTCTTC
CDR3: CASAGGYEQFF

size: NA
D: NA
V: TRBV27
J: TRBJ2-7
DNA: TGTGCCAGCAGTATCCCCGCCGGGGAACCAGGATACGAGCAGTACTTC
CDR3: CASSIPAGEPGYEQYF

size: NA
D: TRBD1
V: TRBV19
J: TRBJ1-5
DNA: TGTGCCAGTAGTTTACTCCGGCAGGGGGCGGGTCAGCCCCAGCATTTT
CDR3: CASSLLRQGAGQPQHF

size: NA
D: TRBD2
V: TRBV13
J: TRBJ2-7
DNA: TGTGCCAGCAGCCAAAGCGGGAGGGCCGAGCAGTACTTC
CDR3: CASSQSGRAEQYF